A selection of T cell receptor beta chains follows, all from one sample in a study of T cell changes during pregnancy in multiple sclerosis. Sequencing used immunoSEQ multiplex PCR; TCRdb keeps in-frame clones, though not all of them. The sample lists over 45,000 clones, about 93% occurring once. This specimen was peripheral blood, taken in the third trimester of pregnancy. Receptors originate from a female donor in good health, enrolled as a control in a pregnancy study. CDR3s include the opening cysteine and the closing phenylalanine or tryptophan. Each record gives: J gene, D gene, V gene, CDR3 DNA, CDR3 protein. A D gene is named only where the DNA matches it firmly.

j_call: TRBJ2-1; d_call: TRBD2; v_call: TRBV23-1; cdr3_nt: TGCGCCAGCAGTCGAGCGGGGGGGCCAACGCTTAATGAGCAGTTCTTC; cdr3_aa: CASSRAGGPTLNEQFF
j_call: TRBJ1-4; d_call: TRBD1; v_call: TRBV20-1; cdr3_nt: TGCAGTGCTGGGACAGGGGAAAAACTGTTTTTT; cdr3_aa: CSAGTGEKLFF
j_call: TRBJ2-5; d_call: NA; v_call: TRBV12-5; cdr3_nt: TGTGCTAGTGGCTCGGGGGGCGGGACCCAGTACTTC; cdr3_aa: CASGSGGGTQYF
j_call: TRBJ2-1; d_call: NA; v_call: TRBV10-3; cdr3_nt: TGTGCCGCCCTCCGGGACTCCGTAGGCGGTGAGCAGTTCTTC; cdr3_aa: CAALRDSVGGEQFF
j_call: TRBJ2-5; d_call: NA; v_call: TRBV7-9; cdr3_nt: TGTGCCAGCAGCGCGGGCCGCGGGTACGGGGAAGAGACCCAGTACTTC; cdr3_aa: CASSAGRGYGEETQYF
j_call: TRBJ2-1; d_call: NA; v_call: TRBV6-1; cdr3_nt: TGTGCCAGCAGTGAAGCAGAAGAGTATAATGAGCAGTTCTTC; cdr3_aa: CASSEAEEYNEQFF
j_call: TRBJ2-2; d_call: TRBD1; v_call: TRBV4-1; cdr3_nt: TGCGCCAGCAGCCGAACGACAGGGTCGAACACCGGGGAGCTGTTTTTT; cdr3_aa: CASSRTTGSNTGELFF
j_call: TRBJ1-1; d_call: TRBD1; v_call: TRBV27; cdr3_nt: TGTGCCAGCGGCTCGGGACAGGGAGTAACCGAAGCTTTCTTT; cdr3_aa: CASGSGQGVTEAFF
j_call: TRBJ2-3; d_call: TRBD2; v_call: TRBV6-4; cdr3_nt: TGTGCCAGCAGTTCCAGCGGGAGGGGGGCAGATACGCAGTATTTT; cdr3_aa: CASSSSGRGADTQYF
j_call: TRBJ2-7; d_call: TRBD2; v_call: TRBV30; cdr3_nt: TGTGCCTGGAACCTTGGACTAGCGGAATTGAGCTCCTACGAGCAGTACTTC; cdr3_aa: CAWNLGLAELSSYEQYF
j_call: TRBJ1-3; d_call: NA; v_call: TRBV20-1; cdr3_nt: TGCAGTGCTGGACAGCGAAACACCATATATTTT; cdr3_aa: CSAGQRNTIYF
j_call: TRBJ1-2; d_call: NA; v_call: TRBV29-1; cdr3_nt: TGCAGCGTTGAGAGGGGGAGAGGGTCTGGAAATGGCTACACCTTC; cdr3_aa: CSVERGRGSGNGYTF
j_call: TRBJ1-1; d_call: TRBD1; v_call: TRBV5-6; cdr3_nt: TGTGCCAGCAGCTTGGACAGGGGCTACAACACTGAAGCTTTCTTT; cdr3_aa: CASSLDRGYNTEAFF
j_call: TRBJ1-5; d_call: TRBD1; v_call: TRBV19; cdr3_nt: TGTGCCAGTACCCCGGGACAGGGATTCCATCAGCCCCAGCATTTT; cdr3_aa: CASTPGQGFHQPQHF
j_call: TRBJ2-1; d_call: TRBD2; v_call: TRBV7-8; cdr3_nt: TGTGCCAGCAGCTTAATCGCGGGGGGCTCCTACAATGAGCAGTTCTTC; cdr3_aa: CASSLIAGGSYNEQFF
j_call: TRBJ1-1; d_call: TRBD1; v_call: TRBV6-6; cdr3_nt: TGTGCCAGCAACCTACAGGGGATGAACACTGAAGCTTTCTTT; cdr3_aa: CASNLQGMNTEAFF
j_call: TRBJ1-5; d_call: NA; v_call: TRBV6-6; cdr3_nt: TGTGCCAGCAGTTACTCGGGGGCAGGACAGCCCCAGCATTTT; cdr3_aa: CASSYSGAGQPQHF
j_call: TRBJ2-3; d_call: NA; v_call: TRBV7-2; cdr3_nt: TGTGCCAGCACCCCCGGGGGGAGACAGGGCACAGATACGCAGTATTTT; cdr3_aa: CASTPGGRQGTDTQYF
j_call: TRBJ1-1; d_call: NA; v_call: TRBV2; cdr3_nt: TGTGCCAGCAGTGACGGGGGGATCAACACTGAAGCTTTCTTT; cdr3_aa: CASSDGGINTEAFF